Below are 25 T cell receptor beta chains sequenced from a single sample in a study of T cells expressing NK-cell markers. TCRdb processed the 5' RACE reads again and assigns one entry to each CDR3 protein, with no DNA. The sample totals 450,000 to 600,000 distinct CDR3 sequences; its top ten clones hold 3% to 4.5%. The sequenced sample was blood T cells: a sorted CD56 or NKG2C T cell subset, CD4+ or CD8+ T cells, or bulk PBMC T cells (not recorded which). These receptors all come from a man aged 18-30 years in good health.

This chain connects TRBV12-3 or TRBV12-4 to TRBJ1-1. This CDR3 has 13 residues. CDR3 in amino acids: CASSTAEHTEAFF.

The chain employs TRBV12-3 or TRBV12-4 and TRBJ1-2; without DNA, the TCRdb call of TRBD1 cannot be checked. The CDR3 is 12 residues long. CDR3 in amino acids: CAILGGPPGYTF.

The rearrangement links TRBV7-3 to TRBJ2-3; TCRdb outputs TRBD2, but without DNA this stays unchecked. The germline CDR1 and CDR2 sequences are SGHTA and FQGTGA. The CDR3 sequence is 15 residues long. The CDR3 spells CASSFGGYGTDTQYF.

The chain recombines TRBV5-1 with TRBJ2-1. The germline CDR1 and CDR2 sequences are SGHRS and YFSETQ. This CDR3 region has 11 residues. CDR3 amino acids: CASSFTGEQFF. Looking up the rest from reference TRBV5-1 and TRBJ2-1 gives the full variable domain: KAGVTQTPRYLIKTRGQQVTLSCSPISGHRSVSWYQQTPGQGLQFLFEYFSETQRNKGNFPGRFSGRQFSNSRSEMNVSTLELGDSALYLCASSFTGEQFFGPGTRLTVL.

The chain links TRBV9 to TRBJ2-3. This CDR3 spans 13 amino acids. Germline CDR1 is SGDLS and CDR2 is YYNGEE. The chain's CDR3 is CASSTGSTDTQYF.

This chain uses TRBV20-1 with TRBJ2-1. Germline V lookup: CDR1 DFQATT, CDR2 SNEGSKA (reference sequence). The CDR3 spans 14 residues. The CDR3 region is CSASRKGSYNEQFF.

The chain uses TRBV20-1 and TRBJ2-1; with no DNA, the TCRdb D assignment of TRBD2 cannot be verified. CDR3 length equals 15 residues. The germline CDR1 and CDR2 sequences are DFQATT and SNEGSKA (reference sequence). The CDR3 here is CSARVYGRTYNEQFF.

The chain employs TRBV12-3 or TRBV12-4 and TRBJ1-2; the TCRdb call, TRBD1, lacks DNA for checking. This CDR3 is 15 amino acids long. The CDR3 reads CASSRDRALLYGYTF.

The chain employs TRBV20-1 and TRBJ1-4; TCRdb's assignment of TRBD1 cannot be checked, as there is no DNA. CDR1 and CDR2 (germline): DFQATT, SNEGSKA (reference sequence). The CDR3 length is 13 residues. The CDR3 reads CSATFWGNEKLFF.

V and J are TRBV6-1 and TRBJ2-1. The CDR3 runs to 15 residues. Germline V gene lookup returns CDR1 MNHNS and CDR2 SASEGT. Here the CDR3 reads CASSETETPGNEQFF.

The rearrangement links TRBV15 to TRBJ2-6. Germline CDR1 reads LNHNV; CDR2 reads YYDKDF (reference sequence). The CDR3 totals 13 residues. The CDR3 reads CATTPSGANVLTF.

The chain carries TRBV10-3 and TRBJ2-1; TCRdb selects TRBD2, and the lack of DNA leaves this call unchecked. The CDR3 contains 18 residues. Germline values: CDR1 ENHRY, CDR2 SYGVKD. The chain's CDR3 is CAISELVPGRGQNSEQFF.

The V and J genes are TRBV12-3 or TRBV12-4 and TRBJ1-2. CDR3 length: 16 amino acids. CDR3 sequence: CASSLIRESRGYGYTF.

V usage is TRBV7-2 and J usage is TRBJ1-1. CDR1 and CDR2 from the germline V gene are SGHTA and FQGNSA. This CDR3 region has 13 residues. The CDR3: CASSLPGPVKAFF.

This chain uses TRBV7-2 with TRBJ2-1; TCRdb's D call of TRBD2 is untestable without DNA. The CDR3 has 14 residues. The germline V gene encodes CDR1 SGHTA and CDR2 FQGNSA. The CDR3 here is CASSLVSIAGEQFF.

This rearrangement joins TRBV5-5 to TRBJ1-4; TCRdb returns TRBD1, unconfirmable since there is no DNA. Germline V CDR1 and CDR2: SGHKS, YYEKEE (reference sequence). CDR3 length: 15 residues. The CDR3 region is CASSLAGTGREKLFF. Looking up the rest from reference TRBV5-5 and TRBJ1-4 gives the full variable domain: DAGVTQSPTHLIKTRGQQVTLRCSPISGHKSVSWYQQVLGQGPQFIFQYYEKEERGRGNFPDRFSARQFPNYSSELNVNALLLGDSALYLCASSLAGTGREKLFFGSGTQLSVL.

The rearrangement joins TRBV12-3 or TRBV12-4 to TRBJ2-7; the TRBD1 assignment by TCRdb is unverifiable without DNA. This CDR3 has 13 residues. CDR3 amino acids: CASSRTGPYEQYF.

The CDR3 here is CASSLAREGYEQYF. The chain couples TRBV7-2 to TRBJ2-7; no DNA is available, so the TRBD2 call from TCRdb remains unchecked. The V gene's germline CDR1 is SGHTA and CDR2 FQGNSA. This CDR3 is built from 14 residues.

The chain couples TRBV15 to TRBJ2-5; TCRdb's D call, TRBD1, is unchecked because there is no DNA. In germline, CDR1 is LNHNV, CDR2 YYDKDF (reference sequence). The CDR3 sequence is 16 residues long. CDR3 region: CATSRTGTGTQETQYF.

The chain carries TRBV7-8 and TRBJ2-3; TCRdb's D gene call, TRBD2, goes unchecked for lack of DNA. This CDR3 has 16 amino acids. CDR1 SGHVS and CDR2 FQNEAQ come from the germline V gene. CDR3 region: CASSLELLADSDTQYF.

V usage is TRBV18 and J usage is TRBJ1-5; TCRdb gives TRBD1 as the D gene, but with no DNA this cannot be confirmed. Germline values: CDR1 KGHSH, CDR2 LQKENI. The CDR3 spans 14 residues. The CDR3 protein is CASSLTGQGQPQHF. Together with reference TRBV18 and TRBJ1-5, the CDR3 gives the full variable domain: NAGVMQNPRHLVRRRGQEARLRCSPMKGHSHVYWYRQLPEEGLKFMVYLQKENIIDESGMPKERFSAEFPKEGPSILRIQQVVRGDSAAYFCASSLTGQGQPQHFGDGTRLSIL.

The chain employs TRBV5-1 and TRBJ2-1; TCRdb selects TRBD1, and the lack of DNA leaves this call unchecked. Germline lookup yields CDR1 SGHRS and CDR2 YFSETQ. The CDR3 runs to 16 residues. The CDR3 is CASSLRRAGELNEQFF.

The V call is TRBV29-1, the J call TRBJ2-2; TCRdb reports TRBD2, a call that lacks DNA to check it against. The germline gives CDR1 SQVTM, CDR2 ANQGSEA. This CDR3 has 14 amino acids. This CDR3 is CSVVLAGVAGELFF.

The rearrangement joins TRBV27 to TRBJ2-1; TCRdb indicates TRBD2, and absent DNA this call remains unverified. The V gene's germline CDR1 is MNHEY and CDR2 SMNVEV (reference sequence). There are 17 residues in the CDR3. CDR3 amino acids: CATSPGVAGARYNEQFF.

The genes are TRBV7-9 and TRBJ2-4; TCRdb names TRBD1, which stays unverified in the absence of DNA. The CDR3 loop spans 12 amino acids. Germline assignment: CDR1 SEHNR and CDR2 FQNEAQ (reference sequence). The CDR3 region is CAGTGQANIQYF.